This entry concerns a single T cell receptor beta chain. The antigen this receptor binds is unknown. The library was made by 5' RACE. The input for every TCR library was 3,500 to 4,000 ng of total RNA. For each sample, cDNA was synthesized in eight separate reactions using SMARTScribe reverse transcriptase. During cDNA synthesis, template switching was used to introduce unique molecular identifiers that contained a 6-nucleotide sample barcode. Two nested PCRs of approximately 16 and 10 cycles amplified the TCRalpha and TCRbeta cDNA, and bead purification followed each PCR. Before amplification, the cDNA was treated with uracil DNA-glycosylase and purified using the QIAquick PCR purification kit. The second PCR added Illumina TruSeq-compatible adapters along with sample-specific barcodes. Library quality and concentration were checked on TapeStation and Qubit, and libraries were pooled at roughly 5 ng each. Pooled libraries were sequenced on an Illumina HiSeq2500 single-index Rapid Run with 2 x 100 bp reads and custom sequencing primers. As for how the authors treated the data: MiGEC version 1.2.6 was used for UMI-based consensus assembly to correct PCR and sequencing errors. V(D)J alignment, clonotype assembly and CDR3 extraction were performed with MiXCR version 2.1.1. To normalise gene usage, clonotype sharing and MAIT/NKT TCR abundance, the top 1000, 10 000 and 20 000 clonotypes in each sample were analysed. After downsampling to 27 000 UMIs, diversity was calculated as the inverse Simpson index using the vegan R package. Paired Mann-Whitney U tests on discordant twin pairs were used, with Benjamini-Hochberg multiple-testing correction. The reads were reprocessed in TCRdb, with one entry per CDR3 protein sequence and no accompanying DNA. The V and J calls were not made by the authors but by TCRdb's processing. The sample table includes more than 120,000 distinct CDR3 sequences. The ten top clones hold roughly 2.5% of the sample.

This entry belongs to a study of monozygotic twins with inflammatory bowel disease (dated by TCRdb to 2018 to 2020). With regard to the full study: In total, roughly 30 monozygotic twin pairs made up the full study: 19 Danish pairs, all IBD-discordant, plus nine German pairs, of which four were IBD-concordant and five were IBD-discordant. The search for disease-associated traits relied mainly on comparing IBD patients with their genetically identical healthy co-twins within discordant pairs. Each individual had, on average, about 151 000 unique TCRalpha sequences and 181 000 unique TCRbeta sequences available for analysis.

On the study overall, not on this receptor specifically: Repertoire similarity did not differ between concordant and discordant twins, which could be due to limited statistical power. The analysis was unable to tell apart different T cell subtypes. Measured by the inverse Simpson index, TCRbeta repertoire diversity was lower in IBD patients than in their healthy co-twins. Compared with healthy twins, IBD patients had fewer clonotypes in common with other individuals, a difference most pronounced in patients showing signs of disease activity. The results gave no support for a single strong signal or clonotype linked to IBD. Background noise and inter-individual variability may have been introduced into the repertoires by the differing immunosuppressive treatments among patients.

From each donor, a roughly 2.5 ml peripheral blood sample was collected into PAXgene tubes and stored at -80 degrees C. Without T cell sorting, total RNA was isolated from whole blood using the PAXgene blood miRNA kit on an automated QIAcube. Peripheral blood from monozygotic twin pairs who were concordant or discordant for inflammatory bowel disease underwent deep TCRalpha and TCRbeta repertoire profiling using unique molecular barcoding. Smoking habits were recorded for all twin pairs, and each individual was classified as a current, former or never smoker. The CDR3 sequence holds 15 residues, the cysteine and phenylalanine included. DNA for this receptor is not on file. From the germline V gene, CDR1 is SGHRS and CDR2 is YFSETQ.

This TCR was recovered from a human donor with ulcerative colitis or Crohn's disease, or a healthy co-twin of an affected twin (not recorded which). The rearranged segments are TRBV5-1 and TRBJ2-5; lacking DNA, the TRBD2 call made by TCRdb goes unchecked. The sequenced sample was blood. This receptor has the CDR3 CASSFLAGDEETQYF.